This TCR beta chain stems from a study of T cell repertoires in ileal Crohn's disease (dated by TCRdb to between 2018 and 2021). For the wider study: The median duration of disease was 7.5 to 9.5 years, and at the time of surgery less than 40% of patients were active smokers. Running in parallel with the study was a multicentre cohort set up to find predictors of early endoscopic recurrence following ileocolonic resection. The study sequenced roughly 170 mucosal samples from 57 patients, taken at several locations on the surgical specimen and at postoperative endoscopy. TCR repertoire analysis was performed in around 57 Crohn's disease patients drawn from a prospective multicentre cohort. A Rutgeerts score higher than i0 was the definition used for endoscopic postoperative recurrence. Every patient underwent surgery because of a complication, which was stricturing disease in approximately 61% and penetrating disease in 39%. Roughly half of the patients were given postoperative therapy, with under 12 receiving thiopurines and around 20 receiving anti-TNF agents. M0 samples consisted of biopsies taken from the inflamed part of the ileum in the surgical resection specimen. For commercial TCRB immunosequencing, about 0.45 micrograms of biopsy DNA were submitted for each sample.

Here is what the overall study found, with its caveats: More high-frequency clones were carried by sorted CD8 T cells than by CD4 T cells, suggesting that mucosal expansions were mainly CD8. Higher percentages of high-frequency clones at the time of surgery were linked to endoscopic recurrence, and every patient with clonality above 26.8% (18/57) had recurrence. Compared with non-smokers, patients who were active smokers at surgery showed a significantly higher proportion of clonal expansions (about 25% vs 20%, p=0.02). Mucosal CD4 and CD8 T cells were sorted and sequenced only in a subgroup of patients, the size of which was not stated.

As for this clone: Its recognized antigen is unknown. No base qualities exist here, and no much larger clone lies one base off it.

The library was made by the immunoSEQ multiplex PCR assay. CDR3 regions were amplified from genomic DNA by Adaptive Biotechnology using a two-step, amplification bias-controlled multiplex PCR. The first PCR used primers for every V and J gene segment; the second PCR added barcodes and Illumina adapters. An Illumina instrument was used to sequence the CDR3 libraries. The paper's processing steps were these. The analysis used both the pipelines supplied by the vendor and custom analysis of the raw data in R/Bioconductor with R version 3.3.0. Clonality, ranging from 0 to 1, was calculated as the inverse of the normalised Shannon entropy of all productive clones. High-frequency clones were defined as the share of the repertoire occupied by the top 100 clones, with only clones passing a 95% confidence test being retained. The Simpson index measured repertoire diversity, and the Morisita-Horn index measured overlap between samples. What TCRdb holds here is the immuneACCESS table cut down to in-frame rearrangements. Part of the clones is not present; checked against another copy, under half of the missing clones reflect an unresolved V gene, and the others are unexplained. Clone size and V and J calls were adopted from that table, with D and trimming inferred from the DNA. In this sample the table shows around 5,400 clones, about 80% of which occur a single time. The ten largest clonotypes hold 42% of the sample.

The sample's time point label is to be understood as: inflamed ileum from the surgical specimen. Adults with ileal or ileocolonic Crohn's disease and an indication for ileocolonic resection were eligible for inclusion. Whole ileal mucosal biopsies were kept frozen at -80 degrees C prior to DNA extraction. Genomic DNA was extracted from frozen whole biopsies with a TRizol-based method and quantified on a NanoDrop 2000 spectrophotometer. Sequencing was done on a sample of ileal tissue. The TCR comes from an adult with Crohn's disease.

At the DNA level, the sequence is TGTGCCAGCAGGGGACTAGCGTCCTACAATGAGCAGTTCTTC. Translated, this is CASRGLASYNEQFF. The rearrangement combines TRBV6-1 with TRBJ2-1; the central 10 bases match TRBD2. Per the germline V gene, MNHNS is the CDR1 and SASEGT is the CDR2. The V end gives up 6 bases and the J end 1 base, leaving 0 bases in the junction not matched to a gene. CDR3 length: 14 amino acids, cysteine to phenylalanine. This entry keeps only the CDR3 DNA: 42 bases, framed from base 1.